Presented here are 30 T cell receptor beta chains from one specimen sequenced in a study of T cells in Graves' hyperthyroidism and ophthalmopathy. RNA transcripts served as the template for amplifying TCR beta CDR3 regions. HTBI primers were employed in a first-round RT-PCR of the TCR CDR3. TCRdb re-analysed the multiplex PCR reads in MiXCR, keeping a single row per CDR3 protein. The sample lists roughly 500,000 distinct CDR3 sequences; 40% to 50% were seen once. The sample comprised peripheral blood or thyroid tissue (not recorded which). The receptors shown here come from an adult woman with Graves' disease, either hyperthyroidism or ophthalmopathy (not recorded which).

Ten or more counts support this clonotype. The CDR3 protein is CASRLTGDRNSPLHF. As DNA, the CDR3 is TGTGCCAGCAGATTGACGGGGGACAGAAATTCACCCCTCCACTTT. The chain uses TRBV2 and TRBJ1-6, with 7 bases identical to TRBD1. With 6 bases clipped from V and 7 bases from J, the junction kept 9 bases outside the gene matches. Looked up from germline, CDR1 is SNHLY and CDR2 is FYNNEI. This CDR3 comprises 15 residues.

This clonotype appeared once. This may be a read error, as it is one base from a much larger clone. CDR3 DNA sequence: TGTGCCAGCAGGCCGGGGACAGTTTACGGAAACACCATATATTTT. Protein sequence: CASRPGTVYGNTIYF. The chain uses TRBV14 and TRBJ1-3; TRBD1 matches at 7 bases. The CDR3 sequence is 15 residues long. Germline V CDR1 and CDR2: SGHDN, FVKESK. Losses at the gene ends were 6 bases for V and 4 bases for J; bases not matched to a gene: 9.

This chain joins TRBV10-3 and TRBJ1-5; TRBD1 matches 11 bases. The CDR3 is 15 amino acids. Germline V lookup: CDR1 ENHRY, CDR2 SYGVKD. After removal of 6 bases from V and 3 bases from J, the junction contained 4 bases not matched to a gene. The DNA of the CDR3 is TGTGCCATCAGCAGGGACAGGGGGTCCAATCAGCCCCAGCATTTT. Translated: CAISRDRGSNQPQHF.

This clonotype came up many times. The chain links TRBV7-2 to TRBJ2-5; TRBD1 is a possible D gene (6 bases). Deletions cut 1 base from V and 0 bases from J, with 12 bases between. There are 16 residues in the CDR3. Looked up from germline, CDR1 is SGHTA and CDR2 is FQGNSA. In DNA form, the CDR3 reads TGTGCCAGCAGCTTAGGTGGGACATTGTACCAAGAGACCCAGTACTTC. This sequence encodes CASSLGGTLYQETQYF.

This clonotype was seen just once. V gene TRBV19 combines with J gene TRBJ2-7; D uncertain. This CDR3 comprises 15 residues. V gave up 5 bases and J gave up 2 bases, with 16 bases separating them. Looked up from germline, CDR1 is LNHDA and CDR2 is SQIVND (reference sequence). CDR3 region: CASSEGPTGPYEQYF. The CDR3 bases are TGTGCCAGTAGTGAAGGACCCACCGGACCCTACGAGCAGTACTTC.

The chain combines TRBV7-9 with TRBJ2-7; 10 bases match TRBD1. This CDR3 spans 17 amino acids. With V trimmed by 1 base and J by 2 bases, 8 bases remained unmatched. Germline assignment: CDR1 SEHNR and CDR2 FQNEAQ (reference sequence). The CDR3, as DNA: TGTGCCAGCAGCTTAGGTTGGGGACAGGGGTCCCCCTACGAGCAGTACTTC. Translated, it gives CASSLGWGQGSPYEQYF. Filled out from reference TRBV7-9 and TRBJ2-7, the complete variable domain reads DTGVSQNPRHKITKRGQNVTFRCDPISEHNRLYWYRQTLGQGPEFLTYFQNEAQLEKSRLLSDRFSAERPKGSFSTLEIQRTEQGDSAMYLCASSLGWGQGSPYEQYFGPGTRLTVT.

This clonotype was seen only a few times. V usage is TRBV20-1 and J usage is TRBJ2-7, with 8 bases lining up with TRBD1. J was trimmed by 1 base and V by 3 bases; bases with no gene match: 2. The CDR3 runs to 13 residues. CDR1 and CDR2 (germline): DFQATT, SNEGSKA (reference sequence). The CDR3 reads CSASGDRSYEQYF. For the CDR3, the DNA is TGCAGTGCTAGCGGGGACAGGTCCTACGAGCAGTACTTC.

This clonotype was found many times. The chain couples TRBV20-1 to TRBJ1-2; D is ambiguous. The CDR3 is 12 amino acids. Germline V gives CDR1 DFQATT, CDR2 SNEGSKA (reference sequence). V lost 6 bases and J lost 3, with 11 bases in between. CDR3 in DNA: TGCAGTGCGAGCCTCCCGTACTATGGCTACACCTTC. It translates to CSASLPYYGYTF.

The rearrangement uses TRBV7-9 and TRBJ2-5; D is undetermined. Per germline, CDR1 SEHNR and CDR2 FQNEAQ (reference sequence). V was pared by 1 base and J by 5 bases, with 14 bases between. The CDR3 runs 15 residues. The CDR3 region is CASSLVVSSDETQYF. CDR3 DNA sequence: TGTGCCAGCAGCTTAGTTGTCAGCTCGGATGAGACCCAGTACTTC.

The chain links TRBV10-3 to TRBJ1-3; 10 positions match TRBD1. This CDR3 is built from 13 residues. The trim removed 10 bases at V and 8 bases at J, leaving 8 bases unmatched. Germline values: CDR1 ENHRY, CDR2 SYGVKD. CDR3 region: CATPTGGADTIYF. The CDR3, as DNA: TGTGCCACCCCGACAGGGGGCGCGGACACCATATATTTT.

A note on this clonotype: One junction end does not reproduce the germline sequence, and a read error may be involved. V is TRBV7-7 and J is TRBJ2-7, with 14 bases that match TRBD2. The CDR3 consists of 15 residues. CDR1 and CDR2 from the germline V gene are SSHAT and FNYEAQ (reference sequence). This CDR3 is CASRRGLAGANEQYF. CDR3 sequence (DNA): TGCGCCAGCAGACGGGGACTAGCGGGAGCCAACGAGCAGTACTTC.

This clonotype was found many times. The rearrangement links TRBV7-2 to TRBJ2-7; 9 bases match TRBD2. Germline CDR1 reads SGHTA; CDR2 reads FQGNSA. The CDR3 has 16 amino acids. V trimming: 8 bases; J trimming: 2 bases; junction bases outside the gene matches: 13. CDR3 amino acids: CASRVTAGGAPYEQYF. CDR3 coding DNA: TGTGCCAGCCGTGTTACAGCGGGGGGAGCTCCCTACGAGCAGTACTTC.

The chain uses TRBV7-2 and TRBJ1-6, with 9 bases identical to TRBD1. In germline, CDR1 is SGHTA, CDR2 FQGNSA. The CDR3 has 17 amino acids. With V trimmed by 1 base and J by 8 bases, 9 bases remained unmatched. The CDR3 sequence: CASSLVPPGQGDSPLHF. Here the CDR3 DNA reads TGTGCCAGCAGCTTAGTTCCTCCGGGACAGGGTGATTCACCCCTCCACTTT.

This rearrangement joins TRBV10-3 to TRBJ1-2; the D is unclear. The CDR3 covers 12 residues. Germline values: CDR1 ENHRY, CDR2 SYGVKD. V was trimmed by 4 bases and J by 7 bases, leaving 10 bases between them. The chain's CDR3 is CAISAVGGGYTF. CDR3 coding DNA: TGTGCCATCAGTGCGGTGGGAGGTGGCTACACCTTC.

CDR3 nucleotides: TGTGCCAGCAGCCCATCATACAGCACCGGGGAGCTGTTTTTT. Its protein product is CASSPSYSTGELFF. The chain links TRBV7-3 to TRBJ2-2; no reliable D call. The CDR3 contains 14 residues. Between the trimmed V and J ends, which lost 5 bases and 4 bases, there was a span of 11 bases. The germline V gene encodes CDR1 SGHTA and CDR2 FQGTGA.

The chain uses TRBV20-1 and TRBJ1-4; 7 nucleotides match TRBD1. V lost 1 base, J lost 8 bases, and 7 bases stayed unmatched. The CDR3 is 14 residues long. Germline CDR1 is DFQATT and CDR2 is SNEGSKA (reference sequence). The DNA for the CDR3 is TGCAGTGCTAGAGCGGCAGGGGGTCGGGAAAAACTGTTTTTT. This encodes CSARAAGGREKLFF.

This clonotype was detected ten times or more. At one end the junction does not follow the germline gene, possibly because of a read error. The gene calls are TRBV29-1 and TRBJ2-7; weak D call: TRBD2 (6 bases). From germline, CDR1 is SQVTM and CDR2 ANQGSEA. The CDR3 sequence is 13 residues long. The CDR3 loop is CSVEMSGLNERYF. The CDR3 bases are TGCAGCGTTGAAATGTCGGGACTTAACGAGCGGTACTTC.

This clonotype has a count of ten or more. This chain uses TRBV5-1 with TRBJ1-6; TRBD1 matches 8 bases. Germline assignment: CDR1 SGHRS and CDR2 YFSETQ. The CDR3 has 14 amino acids. V dropped 5 bases and J dropped 8; count of bases not matched to a gene: 6. CDR3 residues: CASRDSTGDSPLHF. Here the CDR3 DNA reads TGCGCCAGCAGAGACTCGACAGGGGATTCACCCCTCCACTTT.

This clonotype was seen ten or more times. This CDR3 reads CSARVTGESYEQYF. The CDR3 DNA sequence: TGCAGTGCTAGAGTTACGGGAGAGAGCTACGAGCAGTACTTC. V gene TRBV20-1 combines with J gene TRBJ2-7; D may be TRBD2 (6 bases). The CDR3 spans 14 residues. Germline lookup yields CDR1 DFQATT and CDR2 SNEGSKA (reference sequence). The germline V and J ends were trimmed by 1 base and 3 bases, with 13 bases remaining between them.

This clonotype appeared many times. The V and J genes are TRBV14 and TRBJ2-7, with D unclear. The CDR3 has 11 residues. V shed 3 bases and J shed 2 bases, with 2 bases lying between them. Germline V gene lookup returns CDR1 SGHDN and CDR2 FVKESK. As DNA, the CDR3 is TGTGCCAGCAGCCATACCTACGAGCAGTACTTC. Its protein is CASSHTYEQYF.

The chain carries TRBV25-1 and TRBJ1-6; 7 bases align to TRBD1. Germline V gene lookup returns CDR1 MGHDK and CDR2 SYGVNS. The CDR3 loop spans 17 amino acids. Losses at the gene ends were 4 bases for V and 7 bases for J; bases not matched to a gene: 13. The DNA of the CDR3 is TGTGCCAGCAGTGCTACCACAGGGGAACGGGTCAATTCACCCCTCCACTTT. It encodes CASSATTGERVNSPLHF.

This clonotype turned up a few times. The chain joins TRBV28 to TRBJ2-5, with D possibly being TRBD2 (6 bases). The germline V gene encodes CDR1 MDHEN and CDR2 SYDVKM. This CDR3 comprises 14 residues. V was cut by 7 bases and J by 4 bases, with 16 bases left in between. As DNA, the CDR3 is TGTGCCAGCACCAACACCCTGGGAGGAGAGACCCAGTACTTC. The encoded protein is CASTNTLGGETQYF.

V and J are TRBV10-3 and TRBJ2-7; TRBD2 matches at 10 bases. The CDR3 runs 17 residues. Unmatched junction bases numbered 8, after V lost 3 bases and J lost 0 bases. CDR1 and CDR2 (germline): ENHRY, SYGVKD. The CDR3 protein is CAISELLAGVSSYEQYF. CDR3 nucleotides: TGTGCCATCAGTGAACTCCTAGCGGGGGTTAGCTCCTACGAGCAGTACTTC.

This chain uses TRBV29-1 with TRBJ2-7; D not resolved. The CDR3 extends over 12 amino acids. Trimming stripped 3 bases from V and 3 bases from J, with 9 bases between. CDR1 and CDR2 (germline): SQVTM, ANQGSEA. The CDR3, as DNA: TGCAGCGTTGAGACGGAATACTACGAGCAGTACTTC. This codes for CSVETEYYEQYF.

This clonotype was observed a few times. This chain connects TRBV5-1 to TRBJ1-5, with a possible D match to TRBD1 (5 bases). This CDR3 contains 15 residues. V was trimmed by 4 bases and J by 0 bases, leaving 11 bases between them. Per the germline V gene, CDR1 is SGHRS and CDR2 is YFSETQ. Here the CDR3 reads CASSPGAHSNQPQHF. In nucleotides, the CDR3 is TGCGCCAGCAGCCCCGGGGCTCATAGCAATCAGCCCCAGCATTTT.

This clonotype was observed a single time. The chain combines TRBV10-3 with TRBJ1-4, with D possibly matching TRBD1 (5 bases). The CDR3 runs 15 residues. Germline CDR1 reads ENHRY; CDR2 reads SYGVKD. V lost 1 base to trimming and J lost 8 bases, with 14 bases between them. In DNA form, the CDR3 reads TGTGCCATCAGTGAGTTGGGGCAGGGCCAAGAAAAACTGTTTTTT. Translating it yields CAISELGQGQEKLFF.

There are many counts of this clonotype. V usage is TRBV12-3 or TRBV12-4 and J usage is TRBJ2-5; 8 nucleotides align to TRBD2. Trimming cost V 5 bases and J 2 bases; bases outside gene matches: 10. The CDR3 is made up of 16 amino acids. CDR3 amino acids: CASSRLGTSSQETQYF. The CDR3 nucleotides read TGTGCCAGCAGTCGCCTGGGGACTAGTTCTCAAGAGACCCAGTACTTC.

The J gene is TRBJ2-2, the V gene TRBV19; D not certain. V shed 7 bases and J shed 7 bases, with 13 bases lying between them. CDR3 length: 13 amino acids. Looked up from germline, CDR1 is LNHDA and CDR2 is SQIVND (reference sequence). The CDR3 region has the DNA TGTGCCAGTACTGATGGGTTCGTCGGGGAGCTGTTTTTT. It is translated as CASTDGFVGELFF.

In its sample, this clonotype was seen a few times. This chain joins TRBV28 and TRBJ1-2; D is perhaps TRBD1 (5 bases). The CDR3 contains 13 residues. Trimming shortened V by 6 bases and J by 1 base, and 9 bases separated the two germline ends. From germline, CDR1 is MDHEN and CDR2 SYDVKM. The CDR3 reads CASSSRVNYGYTF. The CDR3 bases are TGTGCCAGCAGCTCCAGGGTTAACTATGGCTACACCTTC.

CDR3 sequence reads: CASRASGSGAGELFF. CDR3 nucleotide sequence: TGTGCCAGCCGTGCTAGCGGGAGCGGAGCCGGGGAGCTGTTTTTT. The V gene is TRBV2, the J gene TRBJ2-2; 10 bases line up with TRBD2. J lost 6 bases, V lost 8 bases, and 9 bases had no gene match. The CDR3 consists of 15 residues. The germline gives CDR1 SNHLY, CDR2 FYNNEI.